This T cell receptor beta chain was captured in a study of blood T cell repertoires in COVID-19. Study as a whole: Sources were T cells, B-cell-depleted T cells, or PBMCs; the material itself was cDNA or gDNA.

In the original workflow: Estimates of nucleated cell counts were drawn from the amplification of reference gene primers. The repertoire was sequenced with immunoSEQ multiplex PCR; TCRdb's copy has only in-frame clones and lacks some. The V and J calls and the clone size are those of that table, but D and trimming were determined from the DNA. The table records tens of thousands of clones, 85% of them present only once. The CDR3 is 18 residues long. Trimming took 2 bases from V and 8 from J; bases not matched to a gene: 15. Looked up from germline, CDR1 is MNHEY and CDR2 is SVGEGT. The sample was peripheral blood. The receptor was isolated from an elderly man with acute or convalescent COVID-19. The genes are TRBV6-2 or TRBV6-3 and TRBJ2-1; TRBD1 matches at 10 bases. For the CDR3, the DNA is TGTGCCAGCAGTTACAAGGGACGGGACAGGGGTCTCCAGGATGAGCAGTTCTTC. Its translation is CASSYKGRDRGLQDEQFF.